This T cell receptor (beta chain) was retrieved from a study of T cells in localized non-small cell lung cancer. Study observations and caveats: Heterogeneity remains possible, as sequencing covered one tumor region only. The study detected a median approximately 57 of the top 100 tumor clones in adjacent lung. Overall survival was longer when the density of T cells in the blood was higher.

Clones were sequenced by immunoSEQ multiplex PCR, and TCRdb holds only the in-frame ones, with some missing. This table holds about 70,000 clones, roughly nine tenths found once. About this clone itself: Antigen specificity is unknown.

This receptor was identified in a male donor aged 60 or over with stage III squamous cell lung carcinoma. The material was peripheral blood, obtained before any cancer treatment.

The CDR3 here is CASSPGLVRGKGNTIYF. The CDR3 DNA reads as TGTGCCAGCAGCCCTGGACTCGTAAGGGGTAAAGGAAACACCATATATTTT. V is TRBV7-2 and J is TRBJ1-3; perhaps TRBD1 as D (5 bases). CDR3 size: 17 residues. V lost 5 bases and J 4 bases, leaving 21 bases between the germline ends. The germline V gene encodes CDR1 SGHTA and CDR2 FQGNSA.